This record covers a single T cell receptor (beta chain). The data derive from a study of cytomegalovirus exposure and HLA in healthy donors. The primer mix had 60 Vbeta and 13 Jbeta primers. Method: immunoSEQ multiplex PCR; TCRdb's copy keeps in-frame clones and lacks some. There are about 130,000 clones in the sample; about 80% occur only once, and about 2.5% lies in the top ten. The junction had 7 bases not matched to a gene; V was cut back by 3 bases and J by 5 bases. The CDR3 runs 14 residues. CDR1 is SGHRS and CDR2 is YFSETQ in the germline V gene. This clonotype originated in a man aged 25-45 years in good health and CMV-seronegative. The J gene is TRBJ2-5, the V gene TRBV5-1; TRBD2 agrees at 7 bases. Source material: PBMCs. In DNA form, the CDR3 reads TGCGCCAGCAGCTCCGGACTAGTTGGTGAGACCCAGTACTTC. This gives the protein CASSSGLVGETQYF.